This TCR beta chain was captured by sequencing in a study of shared clonotypes between healthy human individuals. Whole-study results and caveats: Only blood underwent sampling, and tissue repertoires likely differ.

Terminally differentiated effector memory CD45RA+ cells were excluded by CCR7 positive selection of CD45RO-negative cells. The CDR3 runs 15 residues. V dropped 5 bases and J dropped 9; count of bases not matched to a gene: 13. CDR1 SGHTA and CDR2 FQGTGA come from the germline V gene. A word on this clone: Its cognate antigen is unknown.

Sequenced by immunoSEQ multiplex PCR; TCRdb stores in-frame clones only, minus some. The sample lists 2 million to 2.5 million clones; about 93% were seen once. Sequenced: naive CD8+ T cells from PBMCs. The gene calls are TRBV7-3 and TRBJ2-1, with 7 bases lining up with TRBD1. This receptor was identified in a man aged 18 to 35 in good health. Some clones in this sample may be carry-over from other donors' samples. In nucleotides, the CDR3 is TGTGCCAGCAGCAACAGACAGGGAACCCAGGGTGAGCAGTTCTTC. This gives the protein CASSNRQGTQGEQFF.